This T cell receptor (beta chain) was sequenced in a study of blood T cell repertoires in COVID-19. The overall study: COVID-19 samples from acute and convalescent phases originated in the United States, Italy and Spain.

Study processing details: Estimation of nucleated cell counts was performed using reference gene primer amplification. The method was immunoSEQ multiplex PCR; TCRdb's version includes in-frame clones alone and lacks a portion of them. V and J calls and clone size are copied from that table; D and trimming were computed from the DNA. Of 150,000 or so clones in the sample, 84% were seen once. V shed 3 bases and J 6 bases; nucleotides not matched to a gene: 5. The CDR3 runs to 13 residues. Participant age was roughly 18 to 89 years, and participants resided in approximately 25 US areas. Among Cohort 3 donors, those recovered had two negative PCRs, clearance, or symptom resolution.

The rearrangement joins TRBV12-3 or TRBV12-4 to TRBJ2-7; 7 positions agree with TRBD2. This sequence was found in a man aged 45 to 65 who had recovered from COVID-19. Material: PBMCs or T cells enriched from blood (not recorded which). The CDR3, as DNA: TGTGCCAGCAGTTTTCTTTCGGGGGGCGAGCAGTACTTC. Its translation is CASSFLSGGEQYF.